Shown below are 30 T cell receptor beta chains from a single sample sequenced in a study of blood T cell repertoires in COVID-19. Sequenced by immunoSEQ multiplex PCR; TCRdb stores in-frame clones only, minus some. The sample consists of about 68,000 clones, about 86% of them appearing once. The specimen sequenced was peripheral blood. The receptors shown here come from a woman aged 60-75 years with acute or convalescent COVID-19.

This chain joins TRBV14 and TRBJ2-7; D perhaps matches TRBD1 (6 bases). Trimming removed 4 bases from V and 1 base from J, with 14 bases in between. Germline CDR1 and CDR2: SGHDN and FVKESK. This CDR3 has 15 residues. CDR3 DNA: TGTGCCAGCAGCCCACGGACAGTCCGTTCCTACGAGCAGTACTTC. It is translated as CASSPRTVRSYEQYF. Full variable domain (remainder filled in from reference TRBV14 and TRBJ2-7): EAGVTQFPSHSVIEKGQTVTLRCDPISGHDNLYWYRRVMGKEIKFLLHFVKESKQDESGMPNNRFLAERTGGTYSTLKVQPAELEDSGVYFCASSPRTVRSYEQYFGPGTRLTVT.

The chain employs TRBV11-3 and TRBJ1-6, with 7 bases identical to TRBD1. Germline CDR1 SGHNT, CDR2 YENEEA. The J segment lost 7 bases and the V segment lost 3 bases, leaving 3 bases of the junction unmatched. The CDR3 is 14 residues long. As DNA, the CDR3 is TGTGCCAGCAGCTTGGACAGGAACAATTCACCCCTCCACTTT. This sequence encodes CASSLDRNNSPLHF.

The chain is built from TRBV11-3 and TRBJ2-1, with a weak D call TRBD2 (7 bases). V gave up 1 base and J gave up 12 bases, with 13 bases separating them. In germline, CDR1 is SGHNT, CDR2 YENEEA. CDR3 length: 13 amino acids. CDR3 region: CASSLGRGGRQFF. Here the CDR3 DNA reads TGTGCCAGCAGCTTAGGAAGGGGGGGGAGGCAGTTCTTC.

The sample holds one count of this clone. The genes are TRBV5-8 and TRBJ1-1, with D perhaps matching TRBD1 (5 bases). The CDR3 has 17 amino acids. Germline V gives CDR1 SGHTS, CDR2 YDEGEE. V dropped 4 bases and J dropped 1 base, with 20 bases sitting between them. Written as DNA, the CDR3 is TGTGCCAGCAGCCTGAAACAGGTGACATTGCGGAACACTGAAGCTTTCTTT. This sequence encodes CASSLKQVTLRNTEAFF.

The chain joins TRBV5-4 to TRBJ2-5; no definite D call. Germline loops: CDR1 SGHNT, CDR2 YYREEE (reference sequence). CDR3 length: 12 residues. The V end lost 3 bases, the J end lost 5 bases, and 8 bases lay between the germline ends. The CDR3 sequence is CASSSQRETQYF. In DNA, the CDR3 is TGTGCCAGCAGCTCTCAACGGGAGACCCAGTACTTC. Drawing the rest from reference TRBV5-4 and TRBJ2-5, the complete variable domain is ETGVTQSPTHLIKTRGQQVTLRCSSQSGHNTVSWYQQALGQGPQFIFQYYREEENGRGNFPPRFSGLQFPNYSSELNVNALELDDSALYLCASSSQRETQYFGPGTRLLVL.

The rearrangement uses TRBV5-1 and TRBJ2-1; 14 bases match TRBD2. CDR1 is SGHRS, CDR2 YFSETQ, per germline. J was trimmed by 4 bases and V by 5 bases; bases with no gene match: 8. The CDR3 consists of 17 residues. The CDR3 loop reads CASRGTSGRAGYNEQFF. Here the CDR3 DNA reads TGCGCCAGCAGAGGGACTAGCGGGAGAGCGGGATACAATGAGCAGTTCTTC.

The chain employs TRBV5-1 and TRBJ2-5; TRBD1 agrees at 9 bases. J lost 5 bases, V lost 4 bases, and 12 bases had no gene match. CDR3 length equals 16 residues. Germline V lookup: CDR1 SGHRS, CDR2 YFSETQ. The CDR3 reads CASSIALGQGLETQYF. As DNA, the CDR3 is TGCGCCAGCAGCATTGCCTTGGGACAGGGTTTGGAGACCCAGTACTTC.

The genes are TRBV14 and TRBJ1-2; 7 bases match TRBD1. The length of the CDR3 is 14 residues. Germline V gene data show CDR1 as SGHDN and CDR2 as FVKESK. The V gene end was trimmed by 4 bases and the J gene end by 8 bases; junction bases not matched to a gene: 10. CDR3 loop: CASSPREGAWGYTF. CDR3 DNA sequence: TGTGCCAGCAGCCCCCGTGAGGGGGCGTGGGGCTACACCTTC.

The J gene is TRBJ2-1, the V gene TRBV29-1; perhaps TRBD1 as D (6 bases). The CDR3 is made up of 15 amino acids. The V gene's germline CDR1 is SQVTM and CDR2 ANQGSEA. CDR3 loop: CTTTGHSILGNEQFF. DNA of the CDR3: TGCACAACTACGGGACACAGCATTCTAGGGAATGAGCAGTTCTTC.

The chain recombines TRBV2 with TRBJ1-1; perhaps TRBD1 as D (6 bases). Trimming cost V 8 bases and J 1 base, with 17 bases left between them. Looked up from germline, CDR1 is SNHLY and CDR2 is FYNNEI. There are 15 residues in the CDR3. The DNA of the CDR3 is TGTGCCAGCGAGGGGGAGGGCATGCGGAACACTGAAGCTTTCTTT. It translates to CASEGEGMRNTEAFF.

CDR3 sequence (DNA): TGCGCCAGCAGCTGGGGTGGACAGAACACTGAAGCTTTCTTT. Protein sequence: CASSWGGQNTEAFF. V gene TRBV5-1 combines with J gene TRBJ1-1; TRBD1 is a possible D gene (5 bases). This CDR3 is 14 amino acids long. V was shortened by 3 bases and J by 1 base, with 10 bases between the two germline ends. The V gene's germline CDR1 is SGHRS and CDR2 YFSETQ.

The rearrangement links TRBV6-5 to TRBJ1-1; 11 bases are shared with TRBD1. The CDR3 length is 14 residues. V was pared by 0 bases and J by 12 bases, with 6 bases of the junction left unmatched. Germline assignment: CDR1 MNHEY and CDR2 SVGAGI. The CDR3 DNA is TGTGCCAGCAGTTACTCGGGGACAGGGGGTCGATCTTTCTTT. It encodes CASSYSGTGGRSFF.

Here the CDR3 DNA reads TGTGCCACCAGTGATCACCGGGACAGGGGGCCAGATACGCAGTATTTT. It encodes CATSDHRDRGPDTQYF. This sequence joins TRBV24-1 and TRBJ2-3, with TRBD1 matching over 12 bases. V trimming: 3 bases; J trimming: 4 bases; junction bases outside the gene matches: 4. Germline V CDR1 and CDR2: KGHDR, SFDVKD. This CDR3 region has 16 residues.

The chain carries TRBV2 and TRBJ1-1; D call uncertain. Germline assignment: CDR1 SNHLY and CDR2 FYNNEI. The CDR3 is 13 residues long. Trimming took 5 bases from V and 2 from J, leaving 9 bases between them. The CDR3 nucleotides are TGTGCCAGCAGTCGGACGGGAAACACTGAAGCTTTCTTT. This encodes CASSRTGNTEAFF. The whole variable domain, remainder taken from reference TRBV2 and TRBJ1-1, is EPEVTQTPSHQVTQMGQEVILRCVPISNHLYFYWYRQILGQKVEFLVSFYNNEISEKSEIFDDQFSVERPDGSNFTLKIRSTKLEDSAMYFCASSRTGNTEAFFGQGTRLTVV.

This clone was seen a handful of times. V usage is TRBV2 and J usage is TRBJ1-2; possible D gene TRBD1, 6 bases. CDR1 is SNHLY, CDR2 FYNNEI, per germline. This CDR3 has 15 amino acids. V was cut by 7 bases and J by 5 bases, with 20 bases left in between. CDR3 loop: CASTTYTGNGYGYTF. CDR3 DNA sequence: TGTGCCAGCACCACATATACAGGGAATGGGTATGGCTACACCTTC.

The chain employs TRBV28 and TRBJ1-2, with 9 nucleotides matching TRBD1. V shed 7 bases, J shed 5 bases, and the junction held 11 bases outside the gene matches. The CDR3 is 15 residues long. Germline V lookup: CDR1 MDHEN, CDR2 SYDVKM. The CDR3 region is CASTTGGTGRYGYTF. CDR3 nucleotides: TGTGCCAGCACTACTGGCGGGACAGGGCGGTATGGCTACACCTTC.

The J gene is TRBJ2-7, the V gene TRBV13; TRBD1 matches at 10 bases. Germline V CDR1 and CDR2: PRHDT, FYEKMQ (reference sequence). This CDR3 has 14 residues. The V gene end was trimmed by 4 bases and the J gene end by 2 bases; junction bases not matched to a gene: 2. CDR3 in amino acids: CASSSGQGAYEQYF. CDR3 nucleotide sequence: TGTGCCAGCAGCTCTGGACAGGGGGCCTACGAGCAGTACTTC.

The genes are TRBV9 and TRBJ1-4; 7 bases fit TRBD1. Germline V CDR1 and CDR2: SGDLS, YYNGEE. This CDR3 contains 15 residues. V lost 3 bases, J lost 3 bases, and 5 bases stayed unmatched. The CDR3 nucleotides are TGTGCCAGCAGCGGCAGGGGGGCGGCTAATGAAAAACTGTTTTTT. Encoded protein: CASSGRGAANEKLFF.

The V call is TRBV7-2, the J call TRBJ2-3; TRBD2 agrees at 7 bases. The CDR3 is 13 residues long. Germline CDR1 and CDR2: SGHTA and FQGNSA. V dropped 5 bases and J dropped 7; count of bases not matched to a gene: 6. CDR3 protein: CASSLGGEYTQYF. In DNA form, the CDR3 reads TGTGCCAGCAGCCTTGGGGGGGAATATACGCAGTATTTT.

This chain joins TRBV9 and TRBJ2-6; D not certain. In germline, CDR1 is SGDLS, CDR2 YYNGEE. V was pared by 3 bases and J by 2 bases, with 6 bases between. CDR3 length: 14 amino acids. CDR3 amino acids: CASSDRAGANVLTF. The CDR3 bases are TGTGCCAGCAGCGACAGAGCTGGGGCCAACGTCCTGACTTTC.

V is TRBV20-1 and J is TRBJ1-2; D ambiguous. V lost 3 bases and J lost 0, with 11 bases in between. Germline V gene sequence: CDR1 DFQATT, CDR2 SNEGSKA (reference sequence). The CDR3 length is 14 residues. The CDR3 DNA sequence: TGCAGTGCTAGTACGTCCCAGACTAACTATGGCTACACCTTC. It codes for CSASTSQTNYGYTF.

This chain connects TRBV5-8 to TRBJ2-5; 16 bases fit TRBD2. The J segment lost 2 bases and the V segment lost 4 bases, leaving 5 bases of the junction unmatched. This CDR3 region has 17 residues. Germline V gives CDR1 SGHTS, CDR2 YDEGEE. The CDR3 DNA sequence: TGTGCCAGCAGCCCGGGACTAGCGGGGGGGACACAAGAGACCCAGTACTTC. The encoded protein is CASSPGLAGGTQETQYF.

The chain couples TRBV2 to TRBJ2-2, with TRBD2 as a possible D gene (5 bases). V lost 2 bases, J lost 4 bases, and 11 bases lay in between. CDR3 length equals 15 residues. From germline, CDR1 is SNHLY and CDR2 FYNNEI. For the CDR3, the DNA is TGTGCCAGCAGTGAATTCCGGAGGTCCACCGGGGAGCTGTTTTTT. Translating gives CASSEFRRSTGELFF.

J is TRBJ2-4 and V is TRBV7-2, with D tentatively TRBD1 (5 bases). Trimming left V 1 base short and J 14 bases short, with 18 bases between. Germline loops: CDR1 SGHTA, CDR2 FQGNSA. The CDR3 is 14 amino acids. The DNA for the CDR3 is TGTGCCAGCAGCTTAGGGCAGGGCAACCCAATGAAGTACTTC. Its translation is CASSLGQGNPMKYF.

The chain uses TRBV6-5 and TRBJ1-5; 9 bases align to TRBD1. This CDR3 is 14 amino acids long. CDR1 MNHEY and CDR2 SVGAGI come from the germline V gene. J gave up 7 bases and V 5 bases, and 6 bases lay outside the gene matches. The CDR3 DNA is TGTGCCAGCAGTCCCACAGGGGGCGGGCAGCCCCAGCATTTT. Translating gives CASSPTGGGQPQHF.

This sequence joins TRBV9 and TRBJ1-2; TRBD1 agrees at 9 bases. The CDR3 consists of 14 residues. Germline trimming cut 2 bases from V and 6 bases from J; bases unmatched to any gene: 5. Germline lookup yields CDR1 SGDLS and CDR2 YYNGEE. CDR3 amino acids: CASSVTDRGDGYTF. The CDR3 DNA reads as TGTGCCAGCAGCGTGACCGACAGGGGGGATGGCTACACCTTC.

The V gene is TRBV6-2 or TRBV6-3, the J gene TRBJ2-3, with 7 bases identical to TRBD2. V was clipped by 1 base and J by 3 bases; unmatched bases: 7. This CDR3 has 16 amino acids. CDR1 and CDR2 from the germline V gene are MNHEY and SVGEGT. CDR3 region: CASSYFRAGRTDTQYF. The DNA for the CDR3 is TGTGCCAGCAGTTACTTTAGAGCGGGGAGAACAGATACGCAGTATTTT.

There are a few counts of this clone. DNA for the CDR3: TGTGCCAGCAGTCCAACGGGGGGGGAGGCTTTCTTT. Protein: CASSPTGGEAFF. This chain joins TRBV2 and TRBJ1-1; a weak D match, TRBD1 (5 bases). Trimming removed 5 bases at V and 11 bases at J, with 15 bases between. This CDR3 comprises 12 residues. Per germline, CDR1 SNHLY and CDR2 FYNNEI.

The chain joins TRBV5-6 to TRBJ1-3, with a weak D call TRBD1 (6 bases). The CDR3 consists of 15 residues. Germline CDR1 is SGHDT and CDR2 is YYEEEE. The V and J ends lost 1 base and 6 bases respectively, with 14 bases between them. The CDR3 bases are TGTGCCAGCAGCTTGTACAGGGTTTTCGCAAACACCATATATTTT. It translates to CASSLYRVFANTIYF.

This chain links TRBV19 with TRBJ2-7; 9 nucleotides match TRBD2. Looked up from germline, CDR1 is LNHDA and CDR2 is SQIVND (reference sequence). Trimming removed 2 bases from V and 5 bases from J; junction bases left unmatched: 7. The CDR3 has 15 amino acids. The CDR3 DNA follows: TGTGCCAGTAGTATAAGACTAGCGGCACTCAACGAGCAGTACTTC. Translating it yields CASSIRLAALNEQYF.